This entry concerns a single T cell receptor (beta chain). This record comes from a study of blood T cell repertoires in COVID-19. Across the study: Sources were T cells, B-cell-depleted T cells, or PBMCs; the material itself was cDNA or gDNA.

The V gene's germline CDR1 is MRHNA and CDR2 SNTAGT. Between the trimmed V and J ends, which lost 3 bases and 1 base, there was a span of 16 bases. The CDR3 spans 17 residues. Per the original data handling: Scientists estimated how many nucleated cells there were by amplifying reference gene primers. Profiled with immunoSEQ multiplex PCR; TCRdb holds only in-frame clones, not every one. V, J and clone size derive from that table, while D and trimming were established from the DNA sequence. The sample has roughly 400,000 clones, approximately 89% seen once. This sequence originates from a woman aged 25-40 years who had recovered from COVID-19. This sequence joins TRBV6-4 and TRBJ1-5, with unresolved D. Specimen: PBMCs or T cells enriched from blood (not recorded which). The CDR3 DNA sequence: TGTGCCAGCAGTGAGAGGTCGCCGGGGAAGAGCAATCAGCCCCAGCATTTT. Its translation: CASSERSPGKSNQPQHF.